Each of the 14 T cell receptor beta chains below was sequenced from the same sample in a study of spatial heterogeneity in lung cancer. Specified time point: sample taken at primary tumor resection. Extraction of whole RNA from tumor, nontumor lung or frozen PBMC preceded unsorted sequencing. TCRdb passed the 5' RACE reads through MiXCR, listing each CDR3 protein once. In the table there are about 36,000 distinct CDR3 sequences, 5.2% of which are singletons. Sequencing was performed on PBMCs, taken at surgery. These receptors were obtained from a female donor with early-stage non-small cell lung cancer.

The V call is TRBV18, the J call TRBJ2-4; 7 nucleotides match TRBD1. Germline V lookup: CDR1 KGHSH, CDR2 LQKENI. There are 14 residues in the CDR3. J lost 6 bases, V lost 0 bases, and 2 bases had no gene match. CDR3 DNA sequence: TGTGCCAGCTCACCACCCACAGGGGTAAACATTCAGTACTTC. Translating gives CASSPPTGVNIQYF.

This clonotype was detected a few times. The rearrangement links TRBV6-2 or TRBV6-3 to TRBJ2-1, with 12 bases matching TRBD2. Germline V gives CDR1 MNHEY, CDR2 SVGEGT. V shed 5 bases, J shed 10 bases, and the junction held 12 bases outside the gene matches. The CDR3 consists of 16 residues. This CDR3 reads CASSRRLAGDGGEQFF. CDR3 nucleotides: TGTGCCAGCAGTCGAAGACTAGCGGGAGACGGTGGGGAGCAGTTCTTC.

This clonotype was observed many times. CDR3 DNA sequence: TGCAGCGTTGGGCAGAACTATGGCTACACCTTC. Translating gives CSVGQNYGYTF. The chain is built from TRBV29-1 and TRBJ1-2; D unclear. The V and J ends lost 4 bases and 2 bases respectively, with 5 bases between them. The CDR3 loop spans 11 amino acids. Germline V gene sequence: CDR1 SQVTM, CDR2 ANQGSEA.

At least ten counts were recorded for this clonotype. This chain joins TRBV3-1 and TRBJ1-2, with D unresolved. The CDR3 is 14 amino acids. Per germline, CDR1 LGHDT and CDR2 YNNKEL (reference sequence). The germline V and J ends were trimmed by 3 bases and 4 bases, with 12 bases remaining between them. The CDR3 sequence: CASSQTQEGYGYTF. In DNA, the CDR3 is TGTGCCAGCAGCCAGACGCAGGAGGGCTATGGCTACACCTTC.

Many counts were recorded for this clonotype. The chain has TRBV7-2 and TRBJ1-1; the D is unclear. The germline V gene has CDR1 SGHTA and CDR2 FQGNSA. This CDR3 has 14 amino acids. V lost 5 bases to trimming and J lost 4 bases, with 14 bases between them. CDR3 DNA: TGTGCCAGCAGCCACCGGTTGCAGACCACTGAAGCTTTCTTT. It is translated as CASSHRLQTTEAFF.

This clonotype came up a few times. The gene calls are TRBV4-3 and TRBJ2-1; no reliable D call. The V gene lost 3 bases and the J gene lost 10 bases, with 13 bases spanning the gap. Germline V gives CDR1 LGHNA, CDR2 YSLEER. The CDR3 contains 13 residues. CDR3 nucleotides: TGCGCCAGCAGCCAGGTCCGCCAAGGGGAGCAGTTCTTC. Protein product: CASSQVRQGEQFF.

This clonotype was detected only once. The V call is TRBV20-1, the J call TRBJ1-2; TRBD1 might be the D (6 bases). The CDR3 loop spans 13 amino acids. Trimming took off 6 bases at V and 0 bases at J, with 11 bases between the two ends. Looked up from germline, CDR1 is DFQATT and CDR2 is SNEGSKA (reference sequence). DNA for the CDR3: TGCAGTGCCTCGGACAGTGCTAACTATGGCTACACCTTC. As protein: CSASDSANYGYTF.

In its sample, this clonotype was seen many times. The chain links TRBV20-1 to TRBJ1-5; 10 bases agree with TRBD1. V was pared by 3 bases and J by 0 bases, with 8 bases of the junction left unmatched. The CDR3 runs 17 residues. Germline V CDR1 and CDR2: DFQATT, SNEGSKA (reference sequence). CDR3 in DNA: TGCAGTGCTAGTGGGACAGGGGCCGACTATAGCAATCAGCCCCAGCATTTT. Its protein product is CSASGTGADYSNQPQHF.

This clonotype was observed at least ten times. The rearrangement uses TRBV7-6 and TRBJ2-3; D is unclear. CDR1 SGHVS and CDR2 FNYEAQ come from the germline V gene. The V gene lost 5 bases and the J gene lost 6 bases, with 12 bases spanning the gap. The CDR3 has 13 residues. As DNA, the CDR3 is TGTGCCAGCAGCCCGGGCGAGGCGGATACGCAGTATTTT. The encoded protein is CASSPGEADTQYF.

This clonotype was seen many times. The chain couples TRBV7-2 to TRBJ2-7, with no clear D. Germline V gene sequence: CDR1 SGHTA, CDR2 FQGNSA. The V gene lost 4 bases and the J gene lost 3 bases, with 10 bases spanning the gap. The CDR3 contains 13 residues. DNA for the CDR3: TGTGCCAGCAGCTACCGGAGTAACTACGAGCAGTACTTC. It codes for CASSYRSNYEQYF.

This clonotype showed up many times. V and J are TRBV9 and TRBJ2-7, with D maybe TRBD2 (7 bases). The CDR3 covers 14 residues. CDR1 and CDR2 (germline): SGDLS, YYNGEE. The ends were cut back, 5 bases at V and 2 bases at J, with 14 bases in the middle. CDR3 sequence: CASSEGGVTYEQYF. DNA for the CDR3: TGTGCCAGCAGTGAAGGGGGGGTTACCTACGAGCAGTACTTC.

This sequence joins TRBV3-1 and TRBJ1-4; unclear D gene. Deletions cut 4 bases from V and 6 bases from J, with 12 bases between. Looked up from germline, CDR1 is LGHDT and CDR2 is YNNKEL (reference sequence). This CDR3 comprises 14 residues. Here the CDR3 reads CASSLSSGDEKLFF. CDR3 nucleotide sequence: TGTGCCAGCAGCCTCAGTTCAGGAGATGAAAAACTGTTTTTT.

This clonotype was seen many times. One junction end disagrees with the germline gene, perhaps due to a read error. The V gene is TRBV3-1, the J gene TRBJ2-7, with D unresolved. Looked up from germline, CDR1 is LGHDT and CDR2 is YNNKEL (reference sequence). This CDR3 contains 11 residues. This CDR3 reads CASSQLGELYF. In DNA form, the CDR3 reads TGTGCCAGCAGCCAACTAGGAGAGCTGTACTTC.

This clonotype has at least ten counts. The chain recombines TRBV28 with TRBJ2-7; 7 nucleotides line up with TRBD1. The CDR3 spans 15 residues. Germline V gene lookup returns CDR1 MDHEN and CDR2 SYDVKM. Germline trimming cut 7 bases from V and 2 bases from J; bases unmatched to any gene: 11. In DNA form, the CDR3 reads TGTGCCAGCAAAAATGCCCCGGGACAGACCTACGAGCAGTACTTC. It is translated as CASKNAPGQTYEQYF.